This passage covers 23 T cell receptor beta chains from one sample sequenced in a study of spatial heterogeneity in lung cancer. Each CDR3 protein gets one entry after TCRdb re-called the 5' RACE reads with MiXCR. This table holds 9,000 to 10,000 distinct CDR3 sequences, more than 13% found once. Time point defined: sample taken at primary tumor resection. Their antigens remain unidentified. Study conclusions and caveats: Counts of expanded alpha and beta TCRs within tumors tracked the tumor nonsynonymous mutation count.

Sequencing was performed on lung tumor tissue, taken at surgery. These TCRs come from a male donor with early-stage non-small cell lung cancer.

This clonotype was recorded many times. This beta chain is an unintended read in a library built for alpha chains; its size means little. The chain employs TRBV20-1 and TRBJ1-1; D perhaps matches TRBD1 (5 bases). The V and J ends lost 0 bases and 4 bases respectively, with 15 bases between them. CDR3 length: 15 amino acids. Germline lookup yields CDR1 DFQATT and CDR2 SNEGSKA (reference sequence). Written as DNA, the CDR3 is TGCAGTGCTAGAGATCCCTTGCAGGGCTCCACTGAAGCTTTCTTT. As protein: CSARDPLQGSTEAFF.

Within the sample, this clonotype is medium-sized. Little can be read into the size of this beta chain, an off-target read in a library designed for alpha chains. This chain connects TRBV11-1 to TRBJ2-7, with D tentatively TRBD2 (6 bases). This CDR3 spans 13 amino acids. Between the trimmed V and J ends, which lost 6 bases and 0 bases, there was a span of 9 bases. CDR1 and CDR2 from the germline V gene are SGHAT and FQDESV (reference sequence). The CDR3 region is CASRGLFSYEQYF. For the CDR3, the DNA is TGTGCCAGCAGGGGACTGTTCTCCTACGAGCAGTACTTC.

On this clonotype: This beta chain slipped into a library made for alpha chains as a stray read, so its size is not meaningful. V is TRBV18 and J is TRBJ2-6; D not certain. Germline CDR1 KGHSH, CDR2 LQKENI. The CDR3 contains 15 residues. The V and J ends lost 0 bases and 0 bases respectively, with 3 bases between them. The CDR3 nucleotides are TGTGCCAGCTCACCACCTACCTCTGGGGCCAACGTCCTGACTTTC. Translating gives CASSPPTSGANVLTF.

This clonotype is judged medium-sized. Since it is a stray read in a library aimed at alpha chains, this beta chain has a size that is not meaningful. The chain employs TRBV27 and TRBJ2-3, with 12 bases matching TRBD2. This CDR3 comprises 14 residues. The V and J ends lost 8 bases and 8 bases, in that order; junction bases with no gene match: 8. Germline-derived CDR1 and CDR2 are MNHEY and SMNVEV (reference sequence). The CDR3 DNA reads as TGTGCCAGCCGCCTAGCGGGAGGGTTGGCTACGCAGTATTTT. It codes for CASRLAGGLATQYF.

By its share, this clonotype is medium-sized. This beta chain is an off-target read within a library intended for alpha chains, so its frequency means little. The DNA for the CDR3 is TGCGCCAGCAGCCAAGGGCGGGGGGGGAACACTGAAGCTTTCTTT. Amino acids: CASSQGRGGNTEAFF. This chain links TRBV4-1 with TRBJ1-1; TRBD1 might be the D (5 bases). Trimming left V 1 base short and J 1 base short, with 10 bases between. Germline lookup yields CDR1 MGHRA and CDR2 YSYEKL. The CDR3 contains 15 residues.

In its sample, this clonotype was seen many times. Because this beta chain is a stray read in a library intended to capture alpha chains, its abundance should not be given much weight. The chain's CDR3 is CASSLAGGLVDEQFF. CDR3 nucleotides: TGTGCCAGCAGCTTAGCGGGAGGGCTTGTAGATGAGCAGTTCTTC. The chain joins TRBV11-2 to TRBJ2-1; 8 nucleotides line up with TRBD2. This CDR3 has 15 amino acids. The ends lost 1 base at V and 8 bases at J; junction bases unmatched: 7. The V gene's germline CDR1 is SGHAT and CDR2 FQNNGV. Variable domain in full (rest from reference TRBV11-2 and TRBJ2-1): EAGVAQSPRYKIIEKRQSVAFWCNPISGHATLYWYQQILGQGPKLLIQFQNNGVVDDSQLPKDRFSAERLKGVDSTLKIQPAKLEDSAVYLCASSLAGGLVDEQFFGPGTRLTVL.

This clonotype was recorded many times. For a library built for alpha chains, this beta chain is a stray read; little rests on its size. The chain is built from TRBV13 and TRBJ2-1; D is undetermined. The CDR3 has 14 amino acids. V was trimmed by 4 bases and J by 4 bases, leaving 11 bases between them. The germline gives CDR1 PRHDT, CDR2 FYEKMQ (reference sequence). CDR3 in amino acids: CASSCPWAYNEQFF. CDR3 sequence (DNA): TGTGCCAGCAGCTGTCCTTGGGCGTACAATGAGCAGTTCTTC.

This clonotype has a count of ten or more. This beta chain is a stray sequence in a library constructed for alpha chains; its clone size is not meaningful. V gene TRBV7-2 combines with J gene TRBJ2-2; 12 positions match TRBD2. This CDR3 region has 18 residues. J was trimmed by 6 bases and V by 2 bases; bases with no gene match: 10. Germline V CDR1 and CDR2: SGHTA, FQGNSA. Here the CDR3 DNA reads TGTGCCAGCAGCTTACGACTAGCGGGAGAATACGATTCCGGGGAGCTGTTTTTT. Translation: CASSLRLAGEYDSGELFF.

This clonotype was counted once. For a library built for alpha chains, this beta chain is a stray read; little rests on its size. J is TRBJ2-3 and V is TRBV9, with a tentative D call TRBD2 (7 bases). Per the germline V gene, CDR1 is SGDLS and CDR2 is YYNGEE. The CDR3 is 13 amino acids. Trimming stripped 6 bases from V and 3 bases from J, with 11 bases between. CDR3 region: CASTGGQTDTQYF. In DNA, the CDR3 is TGTGCCAGCACCGGGGGGCAGACAGATACGCAGTATTTT.

This clonotype is medium-sized within its sample. Little can be read into the size of this beta chain, an off-target read in a library designed for alpha chains. The J gene is TRBJ1-5, the V gene TRBV5-1; a possible D gene is TRBD1 (6 bases). V shed 0 bases and J shed 6 bases, with 10 bases lying between them. The germline gives CDR1 SGHRS, CDR2 YFSETQ. The CDR3 sequence is 14 residues long. The chain's CDR3 is CASSLGAGVQPQHF. The DNA for the CDR3 is TGCGCCAGCAGCTTGGGGGCAGGGGTTCAGCCCCAGCATTTT.

There are many counts of this clonotype. This beta chain is an off-target read within a library intended for alpha chains, so its frequency means little. CDR3 in amino acids: CASSLAPGQAYEQYF. CDR3 bases: TGCGCCAGCAGCTTGGCTCCGGGACAGGCCTACGAGCAGTACTTC. The gene calls are TRBV5-1 and TRBJ2-7; 8 bases fit TRBD1. CDR1 SGHRS and CDR2 YFSETQ come from the germline V gene. The CDR3 is made up of 15 amino acids. V gave up 0 bases and J gave up 2 bases; unmatched junction bases: 4.

Note on this clonotype: The library was designed around alpha chains, so this beta chain is a stray read whose abundance carries little weight. The gene calls are TRBV3-1 and TRBJ1-2; D unclear. The V gene's germline CDR1 is LGHDT and CDR2 YNNKEL (reference sequence). V was trimmed by 4 bases and J by 0 bases, leaving 6 bases between them. The CDR3 runs 13 residues. CDR3 sequence (DNA): TGTGCCAGCAGCCTTGAAGCTAACTATGGCTACACCTTC. Translation: CASSLEANYGYTF.

This clonotype was seen many times. In a library made to pick up alpha chains, this beta chain is a stray read with a size that means little. V is TRBV5-1 and J is TRBJ2-3; 7 bases match TRBD2. The CDR3 runs 16 residues. Germline CDR1 reads SGHRS; CDR2 reads YFSETQ. The V gene end was trimmed by 4 bases and the J gene end by 2 bases; junction bases not matched to a gene: 10. This CDR3 reads CASSPQPAGDTDTQYF. DNA for the CDR3: TGCGCCAGCAGCCCTCAACCCGCGGGGGACACAGATACGCAGTATTTT.

By share of the sample, this clonotype is medium-sized (0.01 to 0.1%). With the library built for alpha chains, this beta chain is off target and its frequency is not meaningful. This rearrangement joins TRBV7-6 to TRBJ2-3, with 10 bases fitting TRBD1. With V trimmed by 5 bases and J by 5 bases, 10 bases remained unmatched. The CDR3 spans 16 residues. The germline V gene encodes CDR1 SGHVS and CDR2 FNYEAQ. In nucleotides, the CDR3 is TGTGCCAGCAGCGTGACGACAGGGGGCGCGGGAGATACGCAGTATTTT. It translates to CASSVTTGGAGDTQYF.

This clonotype was counted ten times or more. This beta chain slipped into a library made for alpha chains as a stray read, so its size is not meaningful. This sequence joins TRBV29-1 and TRBJ1-2, with 7 bases aligning to TRBD1. This CDR3 is built from 12 residues. CDR1 SQVTM and CDR2 ANQGSEA come from the germline V gene. V was clipped by 7 bases and J by 5 bases; unmatched bases: 7. The CDR3 nucleotides read TGCAGCGGCGGGACAGACGGATATGGCTACACCTTC. Protein product: CSGGTDGYGYTF.

This clonotype was counted many times. This beta chain lies outside the target of a library built for alpha chains; its clone size means little. V gene TRBV6-5 combines with J gene TRBJ1-4; 7 bases line up with TRBD1. Trimming removed 2 bases from V and 8 bases from J; junction bases left unmatched: 5. Germline CDR1 is MNHEY and CDR2 is SVGAGI. This CDR3 comprises 14 residues. CDR3 protein: CASSYQQGSEKLFF. CDR3 bases: TGTGCCAGCAGTTACCAACAGGGGAGCGAAAAACTGTTTTTT.

This clonotype counts as medium-sized. A library prepared for alpha chains yielded this beta chain as an off-target read; its size is of little meaning. The V call is TRBV11-3, the J call TRBJ2-3; possibly TRBD2 for D (5 bases). Germline CDR1 reads SGHNT; CDR2 reads YENEEA. The CDR3 is made up of 16 amino acids. The V end was cut by 1 base, the J end by 0 bases, with 11 bases between. CDR3 nucleotides: TGTGCCAGCAGCTTAGTCGCCGGCGGGAGCACAGATACGCAGTATTTT. Translating gives CASSLVAGGSTDTQYF. Together with reference TRBV11-3 and TRBJ2-3, the CDR3 gives the full variable domain: EAGVVQSPRYKIIEKKQPVAFWCNPISGHNTLYWYLQNLGQGPELLIRYENEEAVDDSQLPKDRFSAERLKGVDSTLKIQPAELGDSAVYLCASSLVAGGSTDTQYFGPGTRLTVL.

There are many counts of this clonotype. In a library made to pick up alpha chains, this beta chain is a stray read with a size that means little. The chain employs TRBV5-1 and TRBJ2-7, with 9 nucleotides matching TRBD2. This CDR3 has 13 residues. The germline gives CDR1 SGHRS, CDR2 YFSETQ. The V segment lost 8 bases and the J segment 4 bases; nucleotides outside the gene matches: 7. The CDR3 DNA reads TGCGCCAGTACCGGGACTAGCACTTACGAGCAGTACTTC. Translating gives CASTGTSTYEQYF.

This clonotype was detected ten times or more. This beta chain represents an off-target read in a library built for alpha chains; its size is of limited meaning. The gene calls are TRBV18 and TRBJ2-1; D is unclear. Trimming took 3 bases from V and 15 from J, leaving 15 bases between them. Germline V gene sequence: CDR1 KGHSH, CDR2 LQKENI. The CDR3 spans 12 residues. CDR3 residues: CASSPPVRRWFF. CDR3 bases: TGTGCCAGCTCACCTCCCGTCCGGCGGTGGTTCTTC.

The sample holds a few counts of this clonotype. Being off target in a library aimed at alpha chains, this beta chain has a size of little meaning. This chain connects TRBV15 to TRBJ1-2; D gene unclear. The CDR3 sequence is 15 residues long. CDR1 is LNHNV, CDR2 YYDKDF, per germline (reference sequence). Between the trimmed V and J ends, which lost 0 bases and 0 bases, there was a span of 8 bases. The CDR3 protein is CATSRDPRTNYGYTF. The CDR3 DNA reads as TGTGCCACCAGCAGAGATCCCCGTACTAACTATGGCTACACCTTC.

In this sample, this clonotype turned up many times. The library was built for alpha chains, so this beta chain is an off-target read and its size means little. The DNA of the CDR3 is TGTGCCAGCAGTTTAGAGGGGGGGCTGGGCACTGAAGCTTTCTTT. This sequence encodes CASSLEGGLGTEAFF. V is TRBV12-3 or TRBV12-4 and J is TRBJ1-1; possibly TRBD1 for D (6 bases). With 1 base removed from V and 4 bases from J, the gap between germline ends came to 13 bases. There are 15 residues in the CDR3.

At least ten counts were recorded for this clonotype. Being off target in a library aimed at alpha chains, this beta chain has a size of little meaning. The rearrangement uses TRBV23-1 and TRBJ2-3, with D perhaps TRBD1 or TRBD2 (6 bases each). TRBV23-1 is recorded as an ORF, its role being uncertain. This CDR3 region has 13 residues. The ends were cut back, 11 bases at V and 5 bases at J, with 17 bases in the middle. CDR3 region: CADDGGGRDTQYF. CDR3 sequence (DNA): TGCGCCGATGATGGAGGGGGAAGAGATACGCAGTATTTT.

Ten or more counts support this clonotype. This beta chain lies outside the target of a library built for alpha chains; its clone size means little. The chain combines TRBV28 with TRBJ2-5; D unclear. The V and J ends lost 7 bases and 5 bases respectively, with 14 bases between them. The CDR3 extends over 13 amino acids. CDR1 MDHEN and CDR2 SYDVKM come from the germline V gene. The CDR3 sequence: CASTPEGGETQYF. The CDR3 bases are TGTGCCAGCACCCCCGAAGGCGGTGAGACCCAGTACTTC.